These 18 T cell receptor beta chains came from one sample sequenced in a study of T cells in Graves' hyperthyroidism and ophthalmopathy. Authors of the study amplified TCR beta CDR3 regions from RNA transcripts. The TCR CDR3 was amplified in a first-round RT-PCR using the HTBI primer set. TCRdb called the multiplex PCR reads again in MiXCR, with one record for every CDR3 protein. Of roughly 500,000 distinct CDR3 sequences in the sample, more than 45% were seen once. Sample: peripheral blood or thyroid tissue (not recorded which). These receptors were collected from an adult woman with Graves' disease, either hyperthyroidism or ophthalmopathy (not recorded which).

This clonotype was found many times. This rearrangement joins TRBV13 to TRBJ1-6; D is unclear. V lost 4 bases and J lost 6, with 7 bases in between. Germline CDR1 is PRHDT and CDR2 is FYEKMQ (reference sequence). The CDR3 sequence is 13 residues long. The CDR3 DNA sequence: TGTGCCAGCAGCTCGTCAGCTAATTCACCCCTCCACTTT. Its protein is CASSSSANSPLHF.

This clonotype was seen a single time. This sequence joins TRBV29-1 and TRBJ2-2; D call uncertain. The germline V and J ends were trimmed by 7 bases and 6 bases, with 12 bases remaining between them. The CDR3 extends over 12 amino acids. Germline-derived CDR1 and CDR2 are SQVTM and ANQGSEA. The CDR3 DNA reads TGCAGCGCCACCGCTGATCCCGGGGAGCTGTTTTTT. Protein sequence: CSATADPGELFF.

The rearrangement joins TRBV10-3 to TRBJ2-7, with TRBD2 identical over 7 bases. The V and J ends lost 11 bases and 0 bases, in that order; junction bases with no gene match: 10. There are 14 residues in the CDR3. Germline loops: CDR1 ENHRY, CDR2 SYGVKD. CDR3 amino acids: CAVLRGDFSYEQYF. The CDR3 bases are TGTGCCGTCCTCCGGGGGGACTTCTCCTACGAGCAGTACTTC.

This clonotype was seen only a few times. The chain is built from TRBV30 and TRBJ2-2; tentative D call: TRBD2 (6 bases). With 0 bases removed from V and 7 bases from J, the gap between germline ends came to 9 bases. The CDR3 extends over 13 amino acids. Germline V gene lookup returns CDR1 GTSNPN and CDR2 SVGIG (reference sequence). The CDR3 here is CAWSVGTGGELFF. DNA of the CDR3: TGTGCCTGGAGTGTCGGGACTGGCGGGGAGCTGTTTTTT.

This clonotype was observed many times. V and J are TRBV5-1 and TRBJ1-1, with D uncertain. The length of the CDR3 is 14 residues. Trimming stripped 0 bases from V and 4 bases from J, with 10 bases between. Looked up from germline, CDR1 is SGHRS and CDR2 is YFSETQ. Here the CDR3 reads CASSLDSAATEAFF. CDR3 in DNA: TGCGCCAGCAGCTTGGACAGTGCGGCCACTGAAGCTTTCTTT.

This clonotype was recorded at least ten times. The genes are TRBV9 and TRBJ1-2; D ambiguous. Germline V gives CDR1 SGDLS, CDR2 YYNGEE. The CDR3 consists of 10 residues. V gave up 0 bases and J gave up 10 bases, with 4 bases separating them. The CDR3 DNA follows: TGTGCCAGCAGCGTAGTAGTCTACACCTTC. It specifies CASSVVVYTF.

Remarks on this clonotype: This may be a read error, as it is one base from a much larger clone. V is TRBV7-9 and J is TRBJ1-1, with D tentatively TRBD1 (5 bases). The CDR3 totals 15 residues. CDR1 is SEHNR, CDR2 FQNEAQ, per germline (reference sequence). V was shortened by 6 bases and J by 5 bases, with 19 bases between the two germline ends. CDR3 sequence: CASSMVGDSNTEAFF. The CDR3 DNA is TGTGCCAGCAGTATGGTAGGGGATTCGAATACTGAAGCTTTCTTT. Based on the CDR3 plus reference TRBV7-9 and TRBJ1-1, the full variable domain is DTGVSQNPRHKITKRGQNVTFRCDPISEHNRLYWYRQTLGQGPEFLTYFQNEAQLEKSRLLSDRFSAERPKGSFSTLEIQRTEQGDSAMYLCASSMVGDSNTEAFFGQGTRLTVV.

The chain joins TRBV10-3 to TRBJ1-3, with a weak D call TRBD1 (6 bases). Germline V gene data show CDR1 as ENHRY and CDR2 as SYGVKD. With 11 bases removed from V and 7 bases from J, the gap between germline ends came to 24 bases. CDR3 length: 15 amino acids. The CDR3 nucleotides read TGTGCCTCAAGGTCAGGGGCTAGCGGGAGGAACACCATATATTTT. It specifies CASRSGASGRNTIYF.

Only one count was recorded for this clonotype. V gene TRBV7-9 combines with J gene TRBJ2-7, with 9 bases lining up with TRBD2. Germline values: CDR1 SEHNR, CDR2 FQNEAQ (reference sequence). The CDR3 is 15 amino acids. Trimming at V came to 5 bases and at J to 6 bases, leaving 11 bases not matched to a gene. CDR3 amino acids: CASSHLSGGPPEQYF. CDR3 nucleotide sequence: TGTGCCAGCAGCCACCTGAGCGGGGGGCCGCCCGAGCAGTACTTC.

V usage is TRBV25-1 and J usage is TRBJ1-1, with TRBD1 as a possible D gene (5 bases). There are 15 residues in the CDR3. Germline CDR1 reads MGHDK; CDR2 reads SYGVNS. Trimming took off 6 bases at V and 0 bases at J, with 14 bases between the two ends. The CDR3 DNA is TGTGCCAGCAGCTCCCCGACGGGGGTGAACACTGAAGCTTTCTTT. Encoded protein: CASSSPTGVNTEAFF.

The rearrangement uses TRBV15 and TRBJ2-2; tentatively, D is TRBD2 (6 bases). Germline assignment: CDR1 LNHNV and CDR2 YYDKDF (reference sequence). V was trimmed by 1 base and J by 7 bases, leaving 13 bases between them. This CDR3 spans 15 amino acids. The CDR3 loop is CATSRASSVSGELFF. As DNA, the CDR3 is TGTGCCACCAGCAGAGCTTCTAGCGTTAGCGGGGAGCTGTTTTTT.

The gene calls are TRBV9 and TRBJ1-1; 8 positions match TRBD1. Germline CDR1 reads SGDLS; CDR2 reads YYNGEE. The CDR3 spans 16 residues. Losses at the gene ends were 4 bases for V and 2 bases for J; bases not matched to a gene: 10. CDR3 residues: CASSLGQVGGNTEAFF. CDR3 in DNA: TGTGCCAGCAGCCTGGGACAGGTCGGTGGAAACACTGAAGCTTTCTTT. The full variable domain, rest sourced from reference TRBV9 and TRBJ1-1, is DSGVTQTPKHLITATGQRVTLRCSPRSGDLSVYWYQQSLDQGLQFLIQYYNGEERAKGNILERFSAQQFPDLHSELNLSSLELGDSALYFCASSLGQVGGNTEAFFGQGTRLTVV.

This clonotype showed up many times. The chain combines TRBV6-5 with TRBJ2-6; D gene unclear. With 1 base removed from V and 0 bases from J, the gap between germline ends came to 10 bases. This CDR3 spans 17 amino acids. Germline assignment: CDR1 MNHEY and CDR2 SVGAGI. The CDR3 DNA sequence: TGTGCCAGCAGTTACTACTCCAGTGTCTCTGGGGCCAACGTCCTGACTTTC. It is translated as CASSYYSSVSGANVLTF.

This rearrangement joins TRBV5-1 to TRBJ1-2; 7 bases are a match to TRBD1. The CDR3 length is 15 residues. Germline lookup yields CDR1 SGHRS and CDR2 YFSETQ. V was clipped by 0 bases and J by 0 bases; unmatched bases: 2. The CDR3 spells CASSLGTGTNYGYTF. The CDR3 region has the DNA TGCGCCAGCAGCTTGGGGACAGGTACTAACTATGGCTACACCTTC. Looking up the rest from reference TRBV5-1 and TRBJ1-2 gives the full variable domain: KAGVTQTPRYLIKTRGQQVTLSCSPISGHRSVSWYQQTPGQGLQFLFEYFSETQRNKGNFPGRFSGRQFSNSRSEMNVSTLELGDSALYLCASSLGTGTNYGYTFGSGTRLTVV.

This chain connects TRBV6-6 to TRBJ2-7; tentatively, D is TRBD1 or TRBD2 (8 bases each). The CDR3 is made up of 17 amino acids. Germline values: CDR1 MNHNY, CDR2 SVGAGI (reference sequence). V dropped 2 bases and J dropped 7 bases, with 24 bases sitting between them. This CDR3 reads CASSYTGGGGGRKEQYF. CDR3 coding DNA: TGTGCCAGCAGTTACACAGGGGGGGGTGGCGGGAGGAAAGAGCAGTACTTC.

This clonotype showed up many times. V usage is TRBV4-1 and J usage is TRBJ1-1, with a possible D match to TRBD1 (5 bases). This CDR3 region has 15 residues. CDR1 is MGHRA and CDR2 is YSYEKL in the germline V gene. The V and J ends lost 0 bases and 1 base respectively, with 9 bases between them. This CDR3 reads CASSQDPGANTEAFF. CDR3 coding DNA: TGCGCCAGCAGCCAAGATCCCGGGGCGAACACTGAAGCTTTCTTT.

To note about this clonotype: Mismatch with germline at one junction end may stem from a read error. The genes are TRBV9 and TRBJ1-2; maybe TRBD1 (6 bases). The germline V gene encodes CDR1 SGDLS and CDR2 YYNGEE. CDR3 length equals 10 residues. The CDR3 protein is CASSQGHVYF. The DNA of the CDR3 is TGTGCCAGCAGCCAGGGACACGTATACTTC.

Here the CDR3 reads CSSRRWARVPNAEAFF. The CDR3 DNA follows: TGCAGCTCCCGGAGGTGGGCGCGGGTTCCTAACGCTGAAGCTTTCTTT. V gene TRBV29-1 combines with J gene TRBJ1-1; D gene uncertain. This CDR3 comprises 16 residues. Trimming pared 8 bases from V and 6 bases from J, leaving 28 bases between. CDR1 and CDR2 (germline): SQVTM, ANQGSEA.